This T cell receptor (beta chain) is drawn from a study of T-cell reconstitution after alpha-beta-depleted transplantation in children. Unique molecular identifiers were incorporated into the prepared TCRbeta library. Each CDR3 protein gets one entry after TCRdb re-called the PCR reads with MiXCR. The sample lists fewer than 700,000 distinct CDR3 sequences; approximately 13% were seen once. This clonotype has only a few counts. There are 17 residues in the CDR3. Germline assignment: CDR1 SGHTA and CDR2 FQGNSA. V was cut by 0 bases and J by 1 base, with 14 bases left in between. This receptor was taken from a male patient under 18 who had a stem cell transplant for acute myeloid leukemia, so the T cells may come from the graft donor. Here the sequenced sample was PBMCs, mostly from graft donor cells, taken 360 days after TCRalphabeta/CD19-depleted stem cell transplant. V usage is TRBV7-2 and J usage is TRBJ2-3, with a tentative D call TRBD2 (5 bases). The CDR3 DNA sequence: TGTGCCAGCAGCTTAGCATTCGGGAAAAGGGGCACAGATACGCAGTATTTT. This gives the protein CASSLAFGKRGTDTQYF.